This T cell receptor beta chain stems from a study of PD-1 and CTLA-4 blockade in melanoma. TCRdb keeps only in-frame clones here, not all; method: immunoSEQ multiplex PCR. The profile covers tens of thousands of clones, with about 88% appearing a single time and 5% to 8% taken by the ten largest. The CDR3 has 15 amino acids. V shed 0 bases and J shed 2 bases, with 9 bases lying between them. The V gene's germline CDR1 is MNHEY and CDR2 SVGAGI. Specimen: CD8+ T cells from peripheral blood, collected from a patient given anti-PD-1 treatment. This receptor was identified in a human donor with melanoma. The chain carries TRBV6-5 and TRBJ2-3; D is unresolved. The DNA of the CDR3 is TGTGCCAGCAGTTACTCCCCGACCCACACAGATACGCAGTATTTT. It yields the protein CASSYSPTHTDTQYF.